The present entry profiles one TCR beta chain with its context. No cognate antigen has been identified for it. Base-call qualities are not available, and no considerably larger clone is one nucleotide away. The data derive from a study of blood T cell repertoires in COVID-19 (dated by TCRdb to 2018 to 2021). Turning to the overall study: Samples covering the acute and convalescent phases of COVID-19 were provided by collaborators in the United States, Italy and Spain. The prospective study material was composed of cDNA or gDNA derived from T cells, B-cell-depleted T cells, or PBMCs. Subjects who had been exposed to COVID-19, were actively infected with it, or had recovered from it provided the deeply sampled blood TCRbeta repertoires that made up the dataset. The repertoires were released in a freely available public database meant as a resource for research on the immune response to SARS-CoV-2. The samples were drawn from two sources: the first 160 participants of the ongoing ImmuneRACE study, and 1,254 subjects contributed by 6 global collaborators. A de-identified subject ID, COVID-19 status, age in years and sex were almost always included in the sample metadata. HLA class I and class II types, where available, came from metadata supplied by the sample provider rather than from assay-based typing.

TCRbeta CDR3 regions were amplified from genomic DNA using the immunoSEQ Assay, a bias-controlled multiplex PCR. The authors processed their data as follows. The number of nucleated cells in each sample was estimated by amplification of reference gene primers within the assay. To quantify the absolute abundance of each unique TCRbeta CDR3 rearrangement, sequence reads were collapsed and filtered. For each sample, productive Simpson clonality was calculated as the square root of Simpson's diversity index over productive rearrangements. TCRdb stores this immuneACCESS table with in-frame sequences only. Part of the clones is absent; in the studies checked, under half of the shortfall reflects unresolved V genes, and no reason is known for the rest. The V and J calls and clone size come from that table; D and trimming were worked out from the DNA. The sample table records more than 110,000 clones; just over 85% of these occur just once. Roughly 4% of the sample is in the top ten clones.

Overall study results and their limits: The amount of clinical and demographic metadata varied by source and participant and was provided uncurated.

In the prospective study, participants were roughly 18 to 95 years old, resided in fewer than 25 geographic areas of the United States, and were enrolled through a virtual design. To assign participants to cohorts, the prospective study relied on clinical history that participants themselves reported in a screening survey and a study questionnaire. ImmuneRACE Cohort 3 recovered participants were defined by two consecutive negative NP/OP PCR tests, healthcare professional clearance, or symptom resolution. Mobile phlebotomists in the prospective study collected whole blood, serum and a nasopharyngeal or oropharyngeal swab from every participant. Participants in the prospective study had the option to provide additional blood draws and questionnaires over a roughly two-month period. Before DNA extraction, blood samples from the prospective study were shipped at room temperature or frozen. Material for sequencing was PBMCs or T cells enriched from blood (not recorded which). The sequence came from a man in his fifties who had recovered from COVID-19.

This receptor has the CDR3 CASSLWGAQPQHF. DNA sequence: TGTGCCAGCAGCTTGTGGGGAGCTCAGCCCCAGCATTTT. The chain uses TRBV5-6 and TRBJ1-5, with the D gene too uncertain to name. The CDR3 contains 13 residues, cysteine and phenylalanine counted. Only the CDR3 portion is preserved as DNA: 39 bases, with reading frame beginning at the first base. V is cut by 1 base and J by 6 bases, and the space between the germline ends is 8 bases. According to the germline V gene, CDR1 reads SGHDT and CDR2 reads YYEEEE.